The next 2 T cell receptor beta chains were all read from a single sample in a study of OX40 agonist ivuxolimab in advanced cancers. Sequencing was performed with immunoSEQ multiplex PCR; in TCRdb, only in-frame clones are kept and a portion is missing. The sample holds about 3,400 clones, 80% seen once. The sample in question was CD4+ or CD8+ T cells sorted from blood, obtained in a trial of the OX40 agonist ivuxolimab. The receptors were sampled from an adult with an advanced solid tumor such as melanoma, head and neck, liver or kidney cancer.

This clone has a single count. The V call is TRBV10-2, the J call TRBJ1-1, with D perhaps matching TRBD1 (6 bases). V gave up 7 bases and J gave up 8 bases, with 14 bases separating them. The CDR3 consists of 12 residues. The germline V gene has CDR1 WSHSY and CDR2 SAAADI. Here the CDR3 DNA reads TGCGCCAGCACCGAGGCAGGGGTGGAAGCTTTCTTT. Residues: CASTEAGVEAFF.

This clone is large (0.1 to 1%) by share. This chain uses TRBV5-6 with TRBJ2-1; 12 bases are shared with TRBD2. CDR1 is SGHDT and CDR2 is YYEEEE in the germline V gene. The CDR3 sequence is 18 residues long. V was clipped by 0 bases and J by 3 bases; unmatched bases: 7. This chain's CDR3 is CASSLESGLAGNYNEQFF. The CDR3 nucleotides are TGTGCCAGCAGCTTGGAATCGGGACTAGCGGGCAACTACAATGAGCAGTTCTTC.